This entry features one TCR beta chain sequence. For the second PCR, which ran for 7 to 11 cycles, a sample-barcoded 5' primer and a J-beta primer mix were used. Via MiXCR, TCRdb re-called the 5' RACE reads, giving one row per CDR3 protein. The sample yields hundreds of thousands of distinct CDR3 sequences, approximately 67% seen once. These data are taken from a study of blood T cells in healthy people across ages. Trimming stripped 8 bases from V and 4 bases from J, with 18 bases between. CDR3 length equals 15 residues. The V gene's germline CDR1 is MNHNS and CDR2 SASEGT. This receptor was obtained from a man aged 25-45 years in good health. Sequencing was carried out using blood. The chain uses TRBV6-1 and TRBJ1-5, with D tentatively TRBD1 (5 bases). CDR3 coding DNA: TGTGCCAGCCGGGGGGTCACGGTTGGAAATCAGCCCCAGCATTTT. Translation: CASRGVTVGNQPQHF.